This paragraph covers one TCR beta chain sequence. The record originates from a study of blood T cell repertoires in COVID-19. Looking at the study overall: The United States, Italy and Spain were the sources of the acute and convalescent COVID-19 samples. The analysed material was cDNA or gDNA that came from T cells, B-cell-depleted T cells, or PBMCs.

With 0 bases removed from V and 3 bases from J, the gap between germline ends came to 12 bases. CDR1 SGHVS and CDR2 FQNEAQ come from the germline V gene. The CDR3 totals 16 residues. Authors' methods: Scientists estimated how many nucleated cells there were by amplifying reference gene primers. Profiled with immunoSEQ multiplex PCR; TCRdb holds only in-frame clones, not every one. For V, J and clone size, that table is used; D and trimming come from the DNA. This table has tens of thousands of clones, around 85% appearing once. The receptor comes from a man aged 60 to 75 with acute or convalescent COVID-19. Sequenced sample: peripheral blood. The chain carries TRBV7-8 and TRBJ1-5; a weak D match, TRBD1 (5 bases). The CDR3 coding sequence is TGTGCCAGCAGCTTAGCGCGAGGGACTAACAATCAGCCCCAGCATTTT. Translating it yields CASSLARGTNNQPQHF.